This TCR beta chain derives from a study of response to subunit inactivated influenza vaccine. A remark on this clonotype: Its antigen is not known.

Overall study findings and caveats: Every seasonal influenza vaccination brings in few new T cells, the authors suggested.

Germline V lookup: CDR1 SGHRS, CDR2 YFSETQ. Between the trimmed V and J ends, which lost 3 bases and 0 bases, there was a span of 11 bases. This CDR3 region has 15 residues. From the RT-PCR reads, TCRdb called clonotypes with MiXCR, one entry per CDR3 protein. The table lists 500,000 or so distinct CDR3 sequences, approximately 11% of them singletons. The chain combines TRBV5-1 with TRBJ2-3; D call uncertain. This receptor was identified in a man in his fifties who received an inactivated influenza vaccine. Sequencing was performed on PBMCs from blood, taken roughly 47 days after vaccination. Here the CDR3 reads CASSWMTPSTDTQYF. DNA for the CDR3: TGCGCCAGCAGCTGGATGACACCTAGCACAGATACGCAGTATTTT.